The 31 T cell receptor beta chains listed next were all sequenced from one sample in a study of blood T cell repertoires in COVID-19. This table comes from immunoSEQ multiplex PCR, and its TCRdb copy is limited to in-frame clones, with some not included. Altogether around 380,000 clones are present, 87% being singletons, with the ten largest covering 1% to 1.5%. The sequencing input was PBMCs or T cells enriched from blood (not recorded which). These receptors all stem from a man aged 25 to 40 who had recovered from COVID-19.

The genes are TRBV29-1 and TRBJ2-5; tentatively, D is TRBD1 (7 bases). The germline V gene has CDR1 SQVTM and CDR2 ANQGSEA. The germline V and J ends were trimmed by 1 base and 5 bases, with 14 bases remaining between them. This CDR3 spans 14 amino acids. The CDR3 nucleotides read TGCAGCGTTGAAGGACAGGGAGGCATGGAGACCCAGTACTTC. It translates to CSVEGQGGMETQYF.

The chain carries TRBV4-1 and TRBJ1-2, with 8 bases that match TRBD1. V was clipped by 0 bases and J by 4 bases; unmatched bases: 7. The CDR3 extends over 16 amino acids. CDR1 is MGHRA and CDR2 is YSYEKL in the germline V gene. The CDR3 sequence is CASSQDGATGAYGYTF. In DNA form, the CDR3 reads TGCGCCAGCAGCCAAGATGGCGCGACAGGGGCCTATGGCTACACCTTC.

This clone was recorded once. This sequence joins TRBV5-1 and TRBJ1-5, with a weak D call TRBD1 (5 bases). With 3 bases removed from V and 0 bases from J, the gap between germline ends came to 10 bases. This CDR3 has 15 amino acids. Germline V gene sequence: CDR1 SGHRS, CDR2 YFSETQ. CDR3 loop: CASSYLGGSNQPQHF. The CDR3 DNA reads TGCGCCAGCAGCTATCTCGGGGGTAGCAATCAGCCCCAGCATTTT.

V is TRBV5-6 and J is TRBJ2-3; D remains unclear. There are 13 residues in the CDR3. V was trimmed by 4 bases and J by 0 bases, leaving 6 bases between them. From germline, CDR1 is SGHDT and CDR2 YYEEEE. The CDR3 loop is CASSISSTDTQYF. The CDR3 DNA follows: TGTGCCAGCAGCATTTCTAGCACAGATACGCAGTATTTT.

This chain uses TRBV5-1 with TRBJ1-4; D is perhaps TRBD1 (6 bases). The CDR3 is 16 residues long. V lost 4 bases and J 5 bases, leaving 18 bases between the germline ends. Looked up from germline, CDR1 is SGHRS and CDR2 is YFSETQ. CDR3 loop: CASSPGIGGLNEKLFF. Here the CDR3 DNA reads TGCGCCAGCAGCCCTGGTATTGGGGGCCTCAATGAAAAACTGTTTTTT.

This rearrangement joins TRBV19 to TRBJ2-1, with 10 bases that match TRBD2. Germline assignment: CDR1 LNHDA and CDR2 SQIVND (reference sequence). CDR3 length: 18 amino acids. With V trimmed by 5 bases and J by 9 bases, 19 bases remained unmatched. CDR3 nucleotides: TGTGCCAGTAGTTCGACCGGTAGCGGGGGGTCCTTTGCGGCTGAGCAGTTCTTC. It codes for CASSSTGSGGSFAAEQFF.

The chain has TRBV11-3 and TRBJ1-1; D gene uncertain. The CDR3 spans 14 residues. V lost 2 bases and J lost 6, with 13 bases in between. Germline V lookup: CDR1 SGHNT, CDR2 YENEEA. CDR3 in amino acids: CASSLSPPGAEAFF. The DNA for the CDR3 is TGTGCCAGCAGCTTATCACCCCCCGGTGCTGAAGCTTTCTTT. Using reference TRBV11-3 and TRBJ1-1 for the parts outside the CDR3, the full variable domain is EAGVVQSPRYKIIEKKQPVAFWCNPISGHNTLYWYLQNLGQGPELLIRYENEEAVDDSQLPKDRFSAERLKGVDSTLKIQPAELGDSAVYLCASSLSPPGAEAFFGQGTRLTVV.

This clone has a handful of counts. V gene TRBV15 combines with J gene TRBJ2-3; TRBD2 aligns across 9 bases. The CDR3 has 15 residues. Per the germline V gene, CDR1 is LNHNV and CDR2 is YYDKDF (reference sequence). V shed 5 bases, J shed 4 bases, and the junction held 7 bases outside the gene matches. CDR3: CATSSGRGGSDTQYF. CDR3 sequence (DNA): TGTGCCACCAGCTCGGGGCGGGGGGGCTCAGATACGCAGTATTTT.

The table lists this clone with a count of one. The chain couples TRBV10-3 to TRBJ1-2; D might be TRBD1 (5 bases). This CDR3 has 14 residues. The V end lost 6 bases, the J end lost 0 bases, and 11 bases lay between the germline ends. CDR1 ENHRY and CDR2 SYGVKD come from the germline V gene. The CDR3 protein is CAISQGLANYGYTF. The DNA of the CDR3 is TGTGCCATCAGCCAGGGTTTAGCTAACTATGGCTACACCTTC.

This sequence joins TRBV11-2 and TRBJ1-1; maybe TRBD1 (5 bases). Germline-derived CDR1 and CDR2 are SGHAT and FQNNGV. V gave up 2 bases and J gave up 0 bases, with 7 bases separating them. The CDR3 runs 14 residues. CDR3 sequence reads: CASSLRQLNTEAFF. Here the CDR3 DNA reads TGTGCCAGCAGCTTACGACAGTTGAACACTGAAGCTTTCTTT. The full variable domain, completed using reference TRBV11-2 and TRBJ1-1, is EAGVAQSPRYKIIEKRQSVAFWCNPISGHATLYWYQQILGQGPKLLIQFQNNGVVDDSQLPKDRFSAERLKGVDSTLKIQPAKLEDSAVYLCASSLRQLNTEAFFGQGTRLTVV.

This clone was detected only once. The chain joins TRBV6-6 to TRBJ2-7, with 7 bases matching TRBD1. V lost 7 bases, J lost 1 base, and 1 base stayed unmatched. Germline assignment: CDR1 MNHNY and CDR2 SVGAGI (reference sequence). This CDR3 region has 12 residues. The CDR3 nucleotides read TGTGCCAGCACGACAGGGTCCTACGAGCAGTACTTC. It yields the protein CASTTGSYEQYF.

The rearrangement links TRBV9 to TRBJ1-1; tentatively, D is TRBD1 (5 bases). This CDR3 comprises 15 residues. V was cut by 0 bases and J by 4 bases, with 13 bases left in between. Germline CDR1 SGDLS, CDR2 YYNGEE. The CDR3 sequence: CASSVDQGRGTEAFF. The DNA of the CDR3 is TGTGCCAGCAGCGTAGACCAAGGGAGGGGCACTGAAGCTTTCTTT.

The chain recombines TRBV5-1 with TRBJ2-3; maybe TRBD1 (5 bases). The CDR3 contains 14 residues. The germline gives CDR1 SGHRS, CDR2 YFSETQ. The V gene lost 9 bases and the J gene lost 3 bases, with 17 bases spanning the gap. DNA for the CDR3: TGCGCCACCACCCCAGGGCTAGGGACAGATACGCAGTATTTT. Protein: CATTPGLGTDTQYF.

The V gene is TRBV6-1, the J gene TRBJ1-2; 7 positions agree with TRBD1. The V gene end was trimmed by 5 bases and the J gene end by 3 bases; junction bases not matched to a gene: 3. CDR3 size: 13 residues. Germline V gene data show CDR1 as MNHNS and CDR2 as SASEGT. CDR3 DNA sequence: TGTGCCAGCAGTAGCACAGGGGACTATGGCTACACCTTC. Translating it yields CASSSTGDYGYTF.

V usage is TRBV27 and J usage is TRBJ1-6; TRBD1 aligns across 10 bases. This CDR3 has 14 amino acids. V was clipped by 5 bases and J by 8 bases; unmatched bases: 3. Germline V gene lookup returns CDR1 MNHEY and CDR2 SMNVEV (reference sequence). The CDR3 DNA follows: TGTGCCAGCAGTAGACAGGGGGCCTATTCACCCCTCCACTTT. It is translated as CASSRQGAYSPLHF.

The CDR3 nucleotides read TGTGCCAGCAGGAGATCGACAGGGTTTGGGACAGATACGCAGTATTTT. As protein: CASRRSTGFGTDTQYF. The gene calls are TRBV6-6 and TRBJ2-3; 7 bases fit TRBD1. CDR3 length: 16 amino acids. Germline V gene sequence: CDR1 MNHNY, CDR2 SVGAGI (reference sequence). J gave up 3 bases and V 6 bases, and 12 bases lay outside the gene matches.

The chain joins TRBV5-1 to TRBJ2-1; a weak D match, TRBD2 (5 bases). V gave up 3 bases and J gave up 0 bases, with 22 bases separating them. CDR1 SGHRS and CDR2 YFSETQ come from the germline V gene. This CDR3 spans 19 amino acids. The CDR3 reads CASSSVEGRLVRSYNEQFF. CDR3 bases: TGCGCCAGCAGCTCCGTCGAGGGCCGATTAGTACGCTCCTACAATGAGCAGTTCTTC.

The chain is built from TRBV10-2 and TRBJ1-1, with D possibly matching TRBD1 (5 bases). CDR3 length: 15 residues. V was shortened by 0 bases and J by 1 base, with 9 bases between the two germline ends. Germline CDR1 WSHSY, CDR2 SAAADI. CDR3 sequence: CASSESRQPNTEAFF. The CDR3 nucleotides read TGCGCCAGCAGTGAGTCGAGACAGCCGAACACTGAAGCTTTCTTT.

This sequence joins TRBV14 and TRBJ2-5; D perhaps matches TRBD1 (5 bases). Germline assignment: CDR1 SGHDN and CDR2 FVKESK. V was clipped by 1 base and J by 7 bases, with 13 bases between them. This CDR3 is built from 14 residues. The CDR3 sequence: CASSQGRQTGTQYF. The CDR3 DNA reads TGTGCCAGCAGCCAAGGACGTCAAACAGGGACCCAGTACTTC.

The chain is built from TRBV7-2 and TRBJ2-3; 8 nucleotides align to TRBD1. Germline V gives CDR1 SGHTA, CDR2 FQGNSA. V gave up 4 bases and J gave up 1 base; unmatched junction bases: 7. The CDR3 loop spans 16 amino acids. The CDR3 loop reads CASSSHGQGRTDTQYF. In nucleotides, the CDR3 is TGTGCCAGCAGCTCCCACGGACAGGGCCGCACAGATACGCAGTATTTT.

V usage is TRBV2 and J usage is TRBJ2-2, with a weak D call TRBD1 (5 bases). The CDR3 is 14 amino acids. The V end was cut by 4 bases, the J end by 2 bases, with 8 bases between. Germline CDR1 reads SNHLY; CDR2 reads FYNNEI. DNA of the CDR3: TGTGCCAGCAGTGGACAGTTTAACACCGGGGAGCTGTTTTTT. It is translated as CASSGQFNTGELFF.

The chain combines TRBV7-9 with TRBJ1-6; unclear D gene. The CDR3 sequence is 14 residues long. Trimming removed 2 bases at V and 7 bases at J, with 9 bases between. CDR1 is SEHNR, CDR2 FQNEAQ, per germline (reference sequence). CDR3 bases: TGTGCCAGCAGCTTATACGAGACAAATTCACCCCTCCACTTT. This translates into CASSLYETNSPLHF.

This rearrangement joins TRBV5-4 to TRBJ1-2; perhaps TRBD1 as D (6 bases). Germline loops: CDR1 SGHNT, CDR2 YYREEE (reference sequence). Trimming shortened V by 4 bases and J by 4 bases, and 17 bases separated the two germline ends. This CDR3 has 15 residues. The CDR3 DNA is TGTGCCAGCAGCCCCATAGGGCAGGGGTCCTATGGCTACACCTTC. Its translation: CASSPIGQGSYGYTF.

The chain combines TRBV19 with TRBJ1-2, with 8 positions matching TRBD1. The CDR3 totals 14 residues. Per germline, CDR1 LNHDA and CDR2 SQIVND (reference sequence). Germline trimming cut 10 bases from V and 0 bases from J; bases unmatched to any gene: 7. The CDR3 nucleotides are TGTGCCACTTCCCGGACAGGGTCTAACTATGGCTACACCTTC. Protein: CATSRTGSNYGYTF.

The chain employs TRBV7-9 and TRBJ1-1; D perhaps matches TRBD1 (5 bases). The length of the CDR3 is 14 residues. Trimming left V 7 bases short and J 7 bases short, with 19 bases between. Germline V gives CDR1 SEHNR, CDR2 FQNEAQ (reference sequence). The CDR3 DNA reads as TGTGCCAGCAACGGGGACTCGTTAACCTATGAAGCTTTCTTT. It specifies CASNGDSLTYEAFF.

This clone was counted a few times. The chain links TRBV6-5 to TRBJ1-5; 7 nucleotides match TRBD1. Trimming took 2 bases from V and 6 from J; bases not matched to a gene: 7. The CDR3 covers 15 residues. In germline, CDR1 is MNHEY, CDR2 SVGAGI. The CDR3: CASSYPDRVVQPQHF. For the CDR3, the DNA is TGTGCCAGCAGTTACCCCGACAGGGTAGTTCAGCCCCAGCATTTT.

The rearrangement joins TRBV11-2 to TRBJ1-2; D gene uncertain. Germline lookup yields CDR1 SGHAT and CDR2 FQNNGV. The CDR3 is 13 amino acids. Deletions cut 1 base from V and 6 bases from J, with 9 bases between. This CDR3 is CASSLGAVDGYTF. DNA for the CDR3: TGTGCCAGCAGCTTAGGGGCCGTTGATGGCTACACCTTC.

This rearrangement joins TRBV6-1 to TRBJ1-2; D unresolved. The V end lost 3 bases, the J end lost 8 bases, and 7 bases lay between the germline ends. CDR3 size: 11 residues. From germline, CDR1 is MNHNS and CDR2 SASEGT. The CDR3 here is CASSEAGGYTF. CDR3 sequence (DNA): TGTGCCAGCAGTGAGGCGGGGGGCTACACCTTC.

V gene TRBV7-9 combines with J gene TRBJ1-4; 11 bases align to TRBD1. The CDR3 covers 14 residues. Germline V gene data show CDR1 as SEHNR and CDR2 as FQNEAQ (reference sequence). The junction had 5 bases not matched to a gene; V was cut back by 6 bases and J by 8 bases. The CDR3 is CASSGQGAGEKLFF. The CDR3 DNA reads as TGTGCCAGCAGTGGACAGGGGGCGGGAGAAAAACTGTTTTTT.

The rearrangement joins TRBV5-5 to TRBJ1-6, with D possibly being TRBD1 (6 bases). Germline V gene data show CDR1 as SGHKS and CDR2 as YYEKEE (reference sequence). This CDR3 is 15 amino acids long. V was pared by 4 bases and J by 9 bases, with 17 bases between. The CDR3 protein is CASSQVLGARSPLHF. CDR3 nucleotide sequence: TGTGCCAGCAGCCAAGTCTTGGGGGCACGTTCACCCCTCCACTTT.

Regarding this clone: This CDR3 is also generated by other DNA sequences in the sample. This rearrangement joins TRBV5-1 to TRBJ1-1; TRBD1 matches 7 bases. Germline loops: CDR1 SGHRS, CDR2 YFSETQ. The trim removed 2 bases at V and 4 bases at J, leaving 2 bases unmatched. This CDR3 spans 13 amino acids. CDR3 sequence (DNA): TGCGCCAGCAGCTTCACAGGGGCCACTGAAGCTTTCTTT. This translates into CASSFTGATEAFF.